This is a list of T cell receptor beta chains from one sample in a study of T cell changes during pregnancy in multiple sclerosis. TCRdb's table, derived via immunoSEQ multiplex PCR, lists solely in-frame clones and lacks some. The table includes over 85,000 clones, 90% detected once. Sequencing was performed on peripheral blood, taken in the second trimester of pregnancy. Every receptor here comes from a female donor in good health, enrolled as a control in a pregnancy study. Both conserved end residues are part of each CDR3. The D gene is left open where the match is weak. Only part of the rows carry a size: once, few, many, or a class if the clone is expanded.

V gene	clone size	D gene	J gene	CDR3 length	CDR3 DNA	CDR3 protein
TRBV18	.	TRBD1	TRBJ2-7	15	TGTGCCAGCTCACCGTCGGGACAGGGGCATTACGAGCAGTACTTC	CASSPSGQGHYEQYF
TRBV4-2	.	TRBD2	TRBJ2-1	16	TGTGCCAGCAGCCAAGAGAGCGGGGGGGGGTACAATGAGCAGTTCTTC	CASSQESGGGYNEQFF
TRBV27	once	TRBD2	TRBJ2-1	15	TGTGCCTCCTGGACTAGCGGGAGGGCTAGTGATGAGCAGTTCTTC	CASWTSGRASDEQFF
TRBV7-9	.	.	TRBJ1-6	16	TGTGCCAGCAGCTTTGGGGGGGCTCGGTATAATTCACCCCTCCACTTT	CASSFGGARYNSPLHF
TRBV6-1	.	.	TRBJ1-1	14	TGTGCCAGCAGTGAATTTGTTCTAAACACTGAAGCTTTCTTT	CASSEFVLNTEAFF
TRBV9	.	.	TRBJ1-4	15	TGTGCCAGCAGCGTAGATTCGGGGATTAATGAAAAACTGTTTTTT	CASSVDSGINEKLFF
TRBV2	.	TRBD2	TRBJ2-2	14	TGTGCCAGCAAAAGCGGGGGGGCGGCCGGGGAGCTGTTTTTT	CASKSGGAAGELFF
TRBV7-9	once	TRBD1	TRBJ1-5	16	TGTGCCAGCAGCTTAGCTTCGGGACAGAGCAATCAGCCCCAGCATTTT	CASSLASGQSNQPQHF
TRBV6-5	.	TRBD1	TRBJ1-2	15	TGTGCCAGCAGTTACTCGGGACAGGGTGCGAAGGGCTACACCTTC	CASSYSGQGAKGYTF
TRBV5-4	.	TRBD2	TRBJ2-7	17	TGTGCCAGCAGCTCCGGGACTAGCGGGAGAAGGACAGACGAGCAGTACTTC	CASSSGTSGRRTDEQYF
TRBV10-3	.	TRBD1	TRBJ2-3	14	TGTGCCATTCTCGACAGGGTTGCGACAGATACGCAGTATTTT	CAILDRVATDTQYF
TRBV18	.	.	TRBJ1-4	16	TGTGCCAGCTCACCAGTACCAGGGTGGGCTAATGAAAAACTGTTTTTT	CASSPVPGWANEKLFF
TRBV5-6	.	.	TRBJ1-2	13	TGTGCCAGCAGCCAGCAGGGGACCTATGGCTACACCTTC	CASSQQGTYGYTF
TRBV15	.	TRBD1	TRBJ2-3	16	TGTGCCACCAGCAGAGGGACAGGCATGTTGACAGATACGCAGTATTTT	CATSRGTGMLTDTQYF
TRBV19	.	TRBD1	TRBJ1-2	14	TGTGCCAGTAGTATTGATGGGACAGGCTATGGCTACACCTTC	CASSIDGTGYGYTF
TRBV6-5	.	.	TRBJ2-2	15	TGTGCCAGCAGTTACACTTTCTTTAACACCGGGGAGCTGTTTTTT	CASSYTFFNTGELFF
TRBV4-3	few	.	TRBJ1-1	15	TGCGCCAGCAGCCAGACCCCAGGGTATGACACTGAAGCTTTCTTT	CASSQTPGYDTEAFF
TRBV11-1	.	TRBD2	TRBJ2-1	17	TGTGCCAGCAGCTTAGCGTTTCTAGCGGGGGGGCCAGGGGAGCAGTTCTTC	CASSLAFLAGGPGEQFF
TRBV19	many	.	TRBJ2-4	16	TGTGCCAGTAGTACCAGGACAGACATACGAGAAAACATTCAGTACTTC	CASSTRTDIRENIQYF
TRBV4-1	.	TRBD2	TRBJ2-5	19	TGCGCCAGCAGCCAAGTTTTTTCCGCGGGGGGCCTAGCTGGAGAGACCCAGTACTTC	CASSQVFSAGGLAGETQYF
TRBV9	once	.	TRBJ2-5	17	TGTGCCAGCAGCGTAGATTTCGGGAGAGCGGCCGAAGAGACCCAGTACTTC	CASSVDFGRAAEETQYF
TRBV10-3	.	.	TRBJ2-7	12	TGTGCCATCAGTGCCGGGACCTACGAGCAGTACTTC	CAISAGTYEQYF
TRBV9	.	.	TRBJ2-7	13	TGTGCCAGCAGCGCAGAACAGGACTACGAGCAGTACTTC	CASSAEQDYEQYF
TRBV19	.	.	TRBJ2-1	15	TGTGCCAGTAGCCCTCTAGCGAGCTCCTACAATGAGCAGTTCTTC	CASSPLASSYNEQFF
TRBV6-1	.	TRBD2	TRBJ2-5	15	TGTGCCAGCAGTGAACTAGCGGGGGGGGAAGAGACCCAGTACTTC	CASSELAGGEETQYF
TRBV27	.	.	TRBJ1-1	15	TGTGCCAGCAGTTTATTGGGTCCGCCGGGCACTGAAGCTTTCTTT	CASSLLGPPGTEAFF
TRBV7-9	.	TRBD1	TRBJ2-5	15	TGTGCCAGCAGCGTACAAAGGACAGGGGAGAAGACCCAGTACTTC	CASSVQRTGEKTQYF
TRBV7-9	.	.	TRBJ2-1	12	TGTGCCAGCAGCTTAGCGCGAGATGAGCAGTTCTTC	CASSLARDEQFF
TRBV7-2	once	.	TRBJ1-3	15	TGTGCCAGCAGCTTAGATATACTTCCCGGAAACACCATATATTTT	CASSLDILPGNTIYF
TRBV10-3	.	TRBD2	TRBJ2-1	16	TGTGCCATCAGTGAGGGTCCCGGGACTAGCACGAATGAGCAGTTCTTC	CAISEGPGTSTNEQFF
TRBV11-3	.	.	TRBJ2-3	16	TGTGCCAGCAGCTTCGGTCCAAACCCCGCGGCAGATACGCAGTATTTT	CASSFGPNPAADTQYF
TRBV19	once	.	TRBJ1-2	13	TGTGCCAGTAGTAACGGGGAATTGAGAGGCTACACCTTC	CASSNGELRGYTF
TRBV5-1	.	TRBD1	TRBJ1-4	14	TGCGCCAGCAGACCGGGACAGGGTAATGAAAAACTGTTTTTT	CASRPGQGNEKLFF
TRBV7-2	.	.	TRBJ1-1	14	TGTGCCACCCAGAGGCCGGGGATGAACACTGAAGCTTTCTTT	CATQRPGMNTEAFF
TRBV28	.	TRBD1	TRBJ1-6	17	TGTGCCAGCAGTCCTCCCGGGACAGGGGATTTTAATTCACCCCTCCACTTT	CASSPPGTGDFNSPLHF
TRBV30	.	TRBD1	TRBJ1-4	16	TGTGCCTGGAGTCCGGGGACAGGGTTTCTTCATGAAAAACTGTTTTTT	CAWSPGTGFLHEKLFF
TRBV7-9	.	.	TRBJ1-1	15	TGTGCCAGCAGCTTAGGGCCCCTGATGAACACTGAAGCTTTCTTT	CASSLGPLMNTEAFF
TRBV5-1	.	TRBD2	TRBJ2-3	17	TGCGCCAGCAGCAACGGACTAGCGGGGGATAGGACAGATACGCAGTATTTT	CASSNGLAGDRTDTQYF
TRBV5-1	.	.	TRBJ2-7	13	TGCGCCAGCAGCCCGTGGGGCAACAACGAGCAGTACTTC	CASSPWGNNEQYF
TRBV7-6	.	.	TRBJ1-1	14	TGTGCCAGCAGCTCGACAGCGGGGAACACTGAAGCTTTCTTT	CASSSTAGNTEAFF
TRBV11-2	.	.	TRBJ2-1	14	TGTGCCAGCAGCTTATTGAGTTCCTACAATGAGCAGTTCTTC	CASSLLSSYNEQFF
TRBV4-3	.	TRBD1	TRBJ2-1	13	TGCGCCAGCAGCCATGTACAGGGGAATGAGCAGTTCTTC	CASSHVQGNEQFF